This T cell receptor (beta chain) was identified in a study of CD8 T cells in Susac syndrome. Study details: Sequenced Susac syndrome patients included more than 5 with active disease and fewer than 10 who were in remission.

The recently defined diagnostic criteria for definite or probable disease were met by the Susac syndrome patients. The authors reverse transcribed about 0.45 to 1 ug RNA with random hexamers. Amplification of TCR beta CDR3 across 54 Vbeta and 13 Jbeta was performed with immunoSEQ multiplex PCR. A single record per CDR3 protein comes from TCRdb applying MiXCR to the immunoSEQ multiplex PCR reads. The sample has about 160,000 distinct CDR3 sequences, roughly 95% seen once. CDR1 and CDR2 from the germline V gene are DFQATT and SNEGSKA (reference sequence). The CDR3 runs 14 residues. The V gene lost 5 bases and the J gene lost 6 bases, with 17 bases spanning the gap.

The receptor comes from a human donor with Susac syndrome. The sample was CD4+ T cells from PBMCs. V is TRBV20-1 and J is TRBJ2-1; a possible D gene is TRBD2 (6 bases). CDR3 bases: TGCAGTGCTTGGGACTCCCGGGGTCTCAATGAGCAGTTCTTC. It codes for CSAWDSRGLNEQFF.